Below, one TCR beta chain is given with its context. Its specificity is not known. Other nucleotide sequences in the sample specify the same CDR3. The data originate from a study of shared clonotypes between healthy human individuals. Assay: immunoSEQ multiplex PCR; the TCRdb copy retains only in-frame clones and omits some. The data contain fewer than 850,000 clones, about 97% of them singletons. CD45RO-negative, CCR7-positively selected cells formed the naive CD8 fraction, excluding terminally differentiated effector memory CD45RA+ cells. HIV-negative, healthy adults without recent acute infections or vaccinations were the donors. Per the germline V gene, CDR1 is MNHEY and CDR2 is SMNVEV (reference sequence). V was trimmed by 3 bases and J by 5 bases, leaving 8 bases between them. This CDR3 region has 13 residues. Study-wide results and caveats: A handful of donors shared about 4.5% of their naive CD4 clonotypes.

The rearrangement uses TRBV27 and TRBJ1-5; D remains ambiguous. This receptor was taken from a man younger than 45 in good health. Sequenced material: naive CD8+ T cells sorted from blood. DNA for the CDR3: TGTGCCAGCAGTTTGGGTTCGGATCAGCCCCAGCATTTT. Translating it yields CASSLGSDQPQHF.